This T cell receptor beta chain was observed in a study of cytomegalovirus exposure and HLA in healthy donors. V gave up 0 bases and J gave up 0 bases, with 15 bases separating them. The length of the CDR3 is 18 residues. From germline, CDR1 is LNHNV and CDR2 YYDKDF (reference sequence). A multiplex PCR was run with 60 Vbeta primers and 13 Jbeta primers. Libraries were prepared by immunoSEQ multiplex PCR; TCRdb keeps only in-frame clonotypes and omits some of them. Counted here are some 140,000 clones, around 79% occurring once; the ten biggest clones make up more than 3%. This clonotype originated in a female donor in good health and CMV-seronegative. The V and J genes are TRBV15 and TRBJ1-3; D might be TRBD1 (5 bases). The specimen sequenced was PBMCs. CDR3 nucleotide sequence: TGTGCCACCAGCAGAGACCCACAGGCCGGCCACTCTGGAAACACCATATATTTT. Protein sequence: CATSRDPQAGHSGNTIYF.